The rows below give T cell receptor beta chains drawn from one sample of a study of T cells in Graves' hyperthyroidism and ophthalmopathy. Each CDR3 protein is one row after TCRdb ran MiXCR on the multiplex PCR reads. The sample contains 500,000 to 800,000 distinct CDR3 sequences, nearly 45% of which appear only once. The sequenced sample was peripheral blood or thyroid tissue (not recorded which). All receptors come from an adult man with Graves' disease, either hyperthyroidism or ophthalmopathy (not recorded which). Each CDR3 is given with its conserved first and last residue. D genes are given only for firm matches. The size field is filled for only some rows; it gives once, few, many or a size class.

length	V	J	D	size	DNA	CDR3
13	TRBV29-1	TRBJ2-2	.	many	TGCAGCGTTCTTACAGAGAACACCGGGGAGCTGTTTTTT	CSVLTENTGELFF
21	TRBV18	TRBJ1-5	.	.	TGTGCCAGCTCCTCGGGGGGAGACACTCATGATGCACTGTGTAGCAATCAGCCCCAGCATTTT	CASSSGGDTHDALCSNQPQHF
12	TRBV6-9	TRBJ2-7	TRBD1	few	TGTGCCAGCAGTGCCACAGGGGATGAGCAGTACTTC	CASSATGDEQYF
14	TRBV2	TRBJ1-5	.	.	TGTGCCAGCGTTAGGGGCGGGGGGAATCAGCCCCAGCATTTT	CASVRGGGNQPQHF
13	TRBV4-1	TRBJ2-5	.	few	TGCGCCAGCAGCCAAGCGATGTTCGAGACCCAGTACTTC	CASSQAMFETQYF
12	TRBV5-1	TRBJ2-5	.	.	TGCGCCAGCAGCGCGGCTGACGGGGCCCAGTACTTC	CASSAADGAQYF
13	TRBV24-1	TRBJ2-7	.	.	TGTGCCACCAGTCCAGGGACGGCGTACGAGCAGTACTTC	CATSPGTAYEQYF
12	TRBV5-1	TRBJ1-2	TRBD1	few	TGCGCCAGCAGCTGGACAGGGGTTGGCTACACCTTC	CASSWTGVGYTF
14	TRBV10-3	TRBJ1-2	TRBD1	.	TGTGCCATCAGTGAGGGACAGGGCTTTGGCGGCTACACCTTC	CAISEGQGFGGYTF
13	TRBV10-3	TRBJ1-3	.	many	TGTGCCATCAAGCGTGGCTCTGGAAACACCATATATTTT	CAIKRGSGNTIYF
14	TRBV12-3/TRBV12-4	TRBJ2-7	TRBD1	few	TGTGCCAGCACACAAGCGGACAGGGCCTACGAGCAGTACTTC	CASTQADRAYEQYF
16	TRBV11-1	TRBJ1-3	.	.	TGTGCCGGCAGCTTAGGAGGCGGGATCTCTGGAAACACCATATATTTT	CAGSLGGGISGNTIYF
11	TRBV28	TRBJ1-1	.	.	TGTGCCACCAGTTTATCCCGGGAGGCTTTCTTT	CATSLSREAFF
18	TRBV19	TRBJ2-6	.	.	TGTGCCAGTAGTATAGGGCTACGGGGGGCCTCTGGGGCCAACGTCCTGACTTTC	CASSIGLRGASGANVLTF
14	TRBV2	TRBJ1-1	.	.	TGTGCCAGCAGCGCGACAGAACCGAACACTGAAGCTTTCTTT	CASSATEPNTEAFF
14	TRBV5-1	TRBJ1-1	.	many	TGTGCCAGCAGCTTAGACCCGATGAACACTGAAGCTTTCTTT	CASSLDPMNTEAFF
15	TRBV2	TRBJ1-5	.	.	TGTGCCAGCAGCCAACTCCCCGGGGTCAATCAGCCCCAGCATTTT	CASSQLPGVNQPQHF
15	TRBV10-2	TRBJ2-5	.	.	TGCGCCAGCAGTGACGTCAGGGGGGGAGGGCAGACCCAGTACTTC	CASSDVRGGGQTQYF
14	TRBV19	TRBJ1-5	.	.	TGTGCCAGCAGTGAAGTGGTTGGCAATCAGCCCCAGCATTTT	CASSEVVGNQPQHF
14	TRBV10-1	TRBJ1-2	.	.	TGCGCCAGCAGTGAGACAGGGACCTACTATGGCTACACCTTC	CASSETGTYYGYTF
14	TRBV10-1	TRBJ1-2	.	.	TGTGCCAGCAGTGAAGTCTTTGGGGTATTTGGCTACACCTTC	CASSEVFGVFGYTF
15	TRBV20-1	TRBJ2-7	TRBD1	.	TGCAGTGCTAGATCCCCATCAGGGGGTTTCGACGAGCAGTACTTC	CSARSPSGGFDEQYF